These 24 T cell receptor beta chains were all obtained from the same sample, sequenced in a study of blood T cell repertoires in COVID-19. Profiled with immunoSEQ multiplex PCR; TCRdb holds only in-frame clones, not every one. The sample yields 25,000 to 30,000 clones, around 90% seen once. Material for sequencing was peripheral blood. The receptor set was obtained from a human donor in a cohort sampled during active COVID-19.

CDR3 sequence (DNA): TGTGCCAGCAGCCCAGGGGGGACAGATACGCAGTATTTT. This sequence encodes CASSPGGTDTQYF. This rearrangement joins TRBV28 to TRBJ2-3, with D possibly TRBD1 on 7 matching bases. The germline CDR1 and CDR2 sequences are MDHEN and SYDVKM. The CDR3 spans 13 residues. The V end lost 6 bases, the J end lost 3 bases, and 10 bases lay between the germline ends. Drawing the rest from reference TRBV28 and TRBJ2-3, the complete variable domain is DVKVTQSSRYLVKRTGEKVFLECVQDMDHENMFWYRQDPGLGLRLIYFSYDVKMKEKGDIPEGYSVSREKKERFSLILESASTNQTSMYLCASSPGGTDTQYFGPGTRLTVL.

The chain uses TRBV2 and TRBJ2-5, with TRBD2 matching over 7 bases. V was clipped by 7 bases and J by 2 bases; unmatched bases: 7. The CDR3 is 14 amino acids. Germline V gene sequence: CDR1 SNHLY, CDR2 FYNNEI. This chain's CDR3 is CASTPSGQQETQYF. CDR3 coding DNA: TGTGCCAGCACCCCTAGCGGTCAGCAAGAGACCCAGTACTTC.

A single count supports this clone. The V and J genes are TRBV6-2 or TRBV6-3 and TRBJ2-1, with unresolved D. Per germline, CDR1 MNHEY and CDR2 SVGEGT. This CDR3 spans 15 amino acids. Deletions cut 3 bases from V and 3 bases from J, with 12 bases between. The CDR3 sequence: CASSYLGVGYNEQFF. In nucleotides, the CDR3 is TGTGCCAGCAGTTATTTAGGAGTAGGCTACAATGAGCAGTTCTTC.

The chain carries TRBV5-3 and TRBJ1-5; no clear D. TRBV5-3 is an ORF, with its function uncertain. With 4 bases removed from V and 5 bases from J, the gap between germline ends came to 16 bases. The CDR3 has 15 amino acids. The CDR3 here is CARSPREGCDQPQHF. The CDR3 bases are TGTGCCAGAAGCCCCCGGGAGGGCTGCGATCAGCCCCAGCATTTT.

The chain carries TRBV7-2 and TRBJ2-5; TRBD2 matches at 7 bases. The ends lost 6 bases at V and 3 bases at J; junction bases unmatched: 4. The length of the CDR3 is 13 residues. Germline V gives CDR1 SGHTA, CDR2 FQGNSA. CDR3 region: CASRILAEETQYF. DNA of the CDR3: TGTGCCAGCAGAATCCTAGCGGAAGAGACCCAGTACTTC. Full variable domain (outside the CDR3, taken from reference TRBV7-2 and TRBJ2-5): GAGVSQSPSNKVTEKGKDVELRCDPISGHTALYWYRQSLGQGLEFLIYFQGNSAPDKSGLPSDRFSAERTGGSVSTLTIQRTQQEDSAVYLCASRILAEETQYFGPGTRLLVL.

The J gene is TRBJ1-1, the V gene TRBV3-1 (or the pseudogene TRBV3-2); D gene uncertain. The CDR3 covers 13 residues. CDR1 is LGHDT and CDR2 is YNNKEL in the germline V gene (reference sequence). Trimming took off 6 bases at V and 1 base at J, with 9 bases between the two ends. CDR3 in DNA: TGTGCCAGCAGGGCGTCGGGGAACACTGAAGCTTTCTTT. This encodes CASRASGNTEAFF.

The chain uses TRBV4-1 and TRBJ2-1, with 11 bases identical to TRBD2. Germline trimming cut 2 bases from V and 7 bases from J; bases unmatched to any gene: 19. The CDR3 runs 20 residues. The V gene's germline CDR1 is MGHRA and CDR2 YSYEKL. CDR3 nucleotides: TGCGCCAGCAGCCAATTATCCCTCGGGTTGGCTAGCGGGAGGAGGAATGAGCAGTTCTTC. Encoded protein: CASSQLSLGLASGRRNEQFF.

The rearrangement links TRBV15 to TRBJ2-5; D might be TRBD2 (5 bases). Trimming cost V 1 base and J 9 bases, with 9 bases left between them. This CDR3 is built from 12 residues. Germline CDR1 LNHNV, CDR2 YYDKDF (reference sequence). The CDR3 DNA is TGTGCCACCAGCAGAGTGGGGAGAGCCCAGTACTTC. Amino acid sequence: CATSRVGRAQYF.

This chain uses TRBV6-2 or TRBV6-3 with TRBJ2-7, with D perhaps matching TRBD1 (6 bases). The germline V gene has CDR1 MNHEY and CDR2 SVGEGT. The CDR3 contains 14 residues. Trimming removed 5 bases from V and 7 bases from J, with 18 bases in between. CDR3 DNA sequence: TGTGCCAGCAGTCAGACGGGACATTTAGGAGAGCAGTACTTC. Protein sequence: CASSQTGHLGEQYF.

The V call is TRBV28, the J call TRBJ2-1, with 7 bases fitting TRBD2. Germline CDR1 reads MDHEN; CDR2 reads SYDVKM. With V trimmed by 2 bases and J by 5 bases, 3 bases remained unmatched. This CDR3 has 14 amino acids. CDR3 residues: CASSLAGDNNEQFF. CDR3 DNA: TGTGCCAGCAGTTTAGCGGGGGATAACAATGAGCAGTTCTTC.

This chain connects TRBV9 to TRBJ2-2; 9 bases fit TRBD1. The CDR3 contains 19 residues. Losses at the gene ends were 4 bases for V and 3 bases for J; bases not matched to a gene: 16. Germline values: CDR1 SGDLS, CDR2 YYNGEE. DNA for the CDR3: TGTGCCAGCAGCCCTTGGGACAGGGAGAACTCTAAATACACCGGGGAGCTGTTTTTT. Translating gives CASSPWDRENSKYTGELFF.

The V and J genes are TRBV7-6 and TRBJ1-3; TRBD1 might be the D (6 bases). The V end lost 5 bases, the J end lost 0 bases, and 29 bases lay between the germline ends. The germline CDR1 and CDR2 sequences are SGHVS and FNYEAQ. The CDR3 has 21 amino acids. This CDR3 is CASSPLMPSSGTLYSGNTIYF. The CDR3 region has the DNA TGTGCCAGCAGCCCACTTATGCCTAGCTCCGGGACACTTTACTCTGGAAACACCATATATTTT.

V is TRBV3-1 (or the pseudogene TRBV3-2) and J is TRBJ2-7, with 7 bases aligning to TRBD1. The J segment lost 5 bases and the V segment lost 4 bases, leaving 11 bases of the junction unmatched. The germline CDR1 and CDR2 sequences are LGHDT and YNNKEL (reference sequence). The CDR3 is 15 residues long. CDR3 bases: TGTGCCAGCAGCCGAGCCGGGACAGAACTGGACGAGCAGTACTTC. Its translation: CASSRAGTELDEQYF.

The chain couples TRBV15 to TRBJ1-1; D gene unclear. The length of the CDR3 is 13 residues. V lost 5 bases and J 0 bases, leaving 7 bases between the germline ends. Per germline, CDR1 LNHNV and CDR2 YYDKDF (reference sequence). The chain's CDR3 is CATSAEMNTEAFF. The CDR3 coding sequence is TGTGCCACCAGCGCAGAAATGAACACTGAAGCTTTCTTT. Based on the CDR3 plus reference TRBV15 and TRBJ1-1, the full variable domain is DAMVIQNPRYQVTQFGKPVTLSCSQTLNHNVMYWYQQKSSQAPKLLFHYYDKDFNNEADTPDNFQSRRPNTSFCFLDIRSPGLGDTAMYLCATSAEMNTEAFFGQGTRLTVV.

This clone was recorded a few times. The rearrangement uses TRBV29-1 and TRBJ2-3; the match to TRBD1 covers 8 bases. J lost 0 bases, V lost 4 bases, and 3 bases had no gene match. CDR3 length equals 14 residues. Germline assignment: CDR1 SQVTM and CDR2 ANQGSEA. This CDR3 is CSVAQGVSTDTQYF. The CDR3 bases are TGCAGCGTTGCACAGGGGGTGAGCACAGATACGCAGTATTTT.

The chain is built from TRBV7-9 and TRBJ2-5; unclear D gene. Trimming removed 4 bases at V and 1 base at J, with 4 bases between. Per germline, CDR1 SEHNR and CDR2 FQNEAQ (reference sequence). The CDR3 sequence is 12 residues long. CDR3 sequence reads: CASSSRQETQYF. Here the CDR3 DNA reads TGTGCCAGCAGCTCGCGCCAAGAGACCCAGTACTTC.

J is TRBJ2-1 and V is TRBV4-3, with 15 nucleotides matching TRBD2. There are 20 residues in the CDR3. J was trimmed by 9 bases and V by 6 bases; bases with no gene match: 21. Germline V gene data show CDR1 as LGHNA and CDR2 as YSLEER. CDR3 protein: CASRIKPGLAGGPTGGEQFF. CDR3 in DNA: TGCGCCAGCAGAATCAAACCGGGACTAGCGGGAGGCCCTACCGGGGGTGAGCAGTTCTTC.

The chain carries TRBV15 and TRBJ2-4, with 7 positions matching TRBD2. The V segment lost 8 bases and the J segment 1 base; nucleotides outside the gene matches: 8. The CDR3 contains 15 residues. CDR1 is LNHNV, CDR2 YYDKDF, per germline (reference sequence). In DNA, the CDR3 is TGTGCCACCTGGGAGGGGCACGGGGCCAAAAACATTCAGTACTTC. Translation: CATWEGHGAKNIQYF.

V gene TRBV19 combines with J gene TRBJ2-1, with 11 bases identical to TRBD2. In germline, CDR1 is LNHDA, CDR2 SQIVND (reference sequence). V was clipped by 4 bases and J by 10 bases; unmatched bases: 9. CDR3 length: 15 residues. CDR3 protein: CASSRQTSGKGEQFF. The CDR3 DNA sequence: TGTGCCAGTAGTAGACAGACTAGCGGGAAGGGAGAGCAGTTCTTC.

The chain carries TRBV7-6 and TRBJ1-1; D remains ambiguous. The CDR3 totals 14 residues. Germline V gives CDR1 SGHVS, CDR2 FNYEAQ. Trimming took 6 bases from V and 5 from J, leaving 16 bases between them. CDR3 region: CASSLQTRSTEAFF. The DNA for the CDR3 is TGTGCCAGCAGTCTCCAAACGCGTTCTACTGAAGCTTTCTTT.

CDR3 coding DNA: TGTGCCAGCAGTTACTCGAGGGGGACCACTGAAGCTTTCTTT. Translation: CASSYSRGTTEAFF. The chain has TRBV6-5 and TRBJ1-1; possible D gene TRBD1, 6 bases. Germline V lookup: CDR1 MNHEY, CDR2 SVGAGI. CDR3 length equals 14 residues. V lost 0 bases and J lost 4, with 9 bases in between.

The CDR3 reads CASSSGQGYGYTF. For the CDR3, the DNA is TGTGCCAGTAGTTCGGGACAGGGCTATGGCTACACCTTC. This chain connects TRBV19 to TRBJ1-2; 9 positions match TRBD1. The CDR3 has 13 residues. Germline values: CDR1 LNHDA, CDR2 SQIVND (reference sequence). J gave up 4 bases and V 5 bases, and 2 bases lay outside the gene matches.

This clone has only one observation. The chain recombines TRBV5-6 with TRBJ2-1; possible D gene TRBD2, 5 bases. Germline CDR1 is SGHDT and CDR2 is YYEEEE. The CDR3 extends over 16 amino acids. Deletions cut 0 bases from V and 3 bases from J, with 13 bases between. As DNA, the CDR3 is TGTGCCAGCAGCTTGGGAGAGGGTTGGGGCTACAATGAGCAGTTCTTC. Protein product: CASSLGEGWGYNEQFF.

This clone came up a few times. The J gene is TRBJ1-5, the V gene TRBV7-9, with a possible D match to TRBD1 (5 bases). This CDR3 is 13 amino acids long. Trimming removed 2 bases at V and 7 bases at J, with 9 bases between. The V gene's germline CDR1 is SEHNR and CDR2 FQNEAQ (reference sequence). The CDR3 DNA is TGTGCCAGCAGCTTAAGGGGCGAACAGCCCCAGCATTTT. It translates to CASSLRGEQPQHF.